One sample yielded the 7 T cell receptor beta chains listed below, sequenced in a study of CD8 T cells in ankylosing spondylitis (dated by TCRdb to 2017 to 2019). Study-wide findings and limitations: Blood from ankylosing spondylitis patients appeared to be characterized by a TCR beta motif made up of about 8 highly homologous amino acid variants.

For these TCRs, the target antigens are not known. Library generation was performed with 5' RACE. TCRdb records Illumina HiSeq 2500 as the sequencer. TCRdb reprocessed the public reads (quality trimming at Q25 with fastp, clone calling with MiXCR) and kept in-frame beta chains. One record per CDR3 amino acid sequence lists the most common genes and DNA. Present in this sample are about 800,000 distinct CDR3 sequences, over 9.5% of which were seen just once. Around 0.51% of the sample is taken by the ten largest. Sequencing was done on a sample of blood, either unsorted or a sorted T cell fraction (not recorded which). The receptors were sampled from a male donor with ankylosing spondylitis.

The chain combines TRBV6-1 with TRBJ2-1; no reliable D call. Trimming removed 4 bases at V and 2 bases at J, with 9 bases between. CDR3 size: 14 residues. Germline V gives CDR1 MNHNS, CDR2 SASEGT. The CDR3 nucleotides read TGTGCCAGCAGTGGATTGTGGGCCTACAATGAGCAGTTCTTC. This gives the protein CASSGLWAYNEQFF.

The rearrangement links TRBV9 to TRBJ2-3; D is perhaps TRBD1 or TRBD2 (5 bases each). The CDR3 runs to 16 residues. Germline assignment: CDR1 SGDLS and CDR2 YYNGEE. Trimming left V 3 bases short and J 8 bases short, with 22 bases between. The CDR3 nucleotides read TGTGCCAGCAGCGGAGGGACGGGTTTGATGCTAAGTACGCAGTATTTT. Its protein is CASSGGTGLMLSTQYF.

This clonotype came up many times. The V gene is TRBV5-1, the J gene TRBJ2-1; D is unclear. Trimming removed 0 bases at V and 7 bases at J, with 8 bases between. CDR1 is SGHRS and CDR2 is YFSETQ in the germline V gene. The CDR3 has 13 residues. CDR3 region: CASSLEELNEQFF. CDR3 bases: TGCGCCAGCAGCTTGGAGGAACTAAATGAGCAGTTCTTC.

This clonotype was observed a handful of times. The CDR3 region is CSARLGRDGYNEQFF. CDR3 sequence (DNA): TGCAGTGCTCGGCTAGGGCGGGATGGTTACAATGAGCAGTTCTTC. The V gene is TRBV20-1, the J gene TRBJ2-1, with D possibly matching TRBD2 (6 bases). The CDR3 length is 15 residues. V was shortened by 5 bases and J by 4 bases, with 18 bases between the two germline ends. Germline lookup yields CDR1 DFQATT and CDR2 SNEGSKA (reference sequence).

The rearrangement joins TRBV2 to TRBJ2-7, with 7 bases that match TRBD1. The V and J ends lost 10 bases and 1 base, in that order; junction bases with no gene match: 7. This CDR3 comprises 13 residues. Germline V gene sequence: CDR1 SNHLY, CDR2 FYNNEI. The CDR3 here is CATITGASYEQYF. The CDR3 DNA reads TGTGCCACAATAACAGGGGCATCCTACGAGCAGTACTTC.

This chain joins TRBV9 and TRBJ2-2, with TRBD2 matching over 14 bases. The CDR3 length is 17 residues. Unmatched junction bases numbered 2, after V lost 3 bases and J lost 1 base. Germline CDR1 and CDR2: SGDLS and YYNGEE. The CDR3 protein is CASSAGLAGGNTGELFF. Here the CDR3 DNA reads TGTGCCAGCAGCGCAGGACTAGCGGGGGGGAACACCGGGGAGCTGTTTTTT.

With regard to this clonotype: The conserved final phenylalanine or tryptophan is absent from the CDR3, which likely points to a read error. This rearrangement joins TRBV20-1 to TRBJ1-1, with TRBD1 as a possible D gene (6 bases). Germline CDR1 and CDR2: DFQATT and SNEGSKA (reference sequence). The CDR3 covers 13 residues. The V end was cut by 0 bases, the J end by 1 base, with 6 bases between. The CDR3 DNA sequence: TGCAGTGCTAGAGACAGGGGGAACACTGAAGCTTTCCTT. Amino acids: CSARDRGNTEAFL.